This record concerns one T cell receptor (beta chain) sequence. Germline V gene sequence: CDR1 MNHNY, CDR2 SVGAGI (reference sequence). The V end was cut by 0 bases, the J end by 4 bases, with 15 bases between. The length of the CDR3 is 16 residues. The data were taken from a study of blood T cell repertoires in COVID-19. About the study: Donors in the United States, Italy and Spain gave samples during acute or convalescent COVID-19. Sources were T cells, B-cell-depleted T cells, or PBMCs; the material itself was cDNA or gDNA.

Patients of the Seattle cohort, enrolled during active infection, were followed longitudinally. Authors' data handling: From reference gene primer amplification, estimates of nucleated cell counts were derived. The assay was immunoSEQ multiplex PCR, and TCRdb's table has in-frame clones only and misses some. The V and J calls and clone size were taken over from that table, and D and trimming were inferred from the DNA. This sample has hundreds of thousands of clones, with about 87% found just once. The sequence came from a woman aged 60 to 75 with COVID-19, enrolled during active disease. The V and J genes are TRBV6-6 and TRBJ1-1; weak D call: TRBD1 (5 bases). Specimen: peripheral blood. The CDR3 loop reads CASSYSKVRGGTEAFF. CDR3 nucleotides: TGTGCCAGCAGTTACTCGAAAGTGAGGGGAGGCACTGAAGCTTTCTTT.